This paragraph covers one T cell receptor beta chain sequence. Its antigen is not known. The V and J ends lost 3 bases and 2 bases, in that order; junction bases with no gene match: 5. Germline CDR1 is SGHRS and CDR2 is YFSETQ. The CDR3 spans 15 residues. This specimen belongs to a study of CD8 T cells in Susac syndrome. Findings and limits, study-wide: Clonal expansion was missing from Susac syndrome CD4+ T cell repertoires.

RNA amounts of roughly 0.5 to 1 ug underwent reverse transcription with random hexamers. Each CDR3 protein is one row after TCRdb ran MiXCR on the immunoSEQ multiplex PCR reads. The sample shows 140,000 or so distinct CDR3 sequences, approximately 94% of them seen only once. Negative isolation was used for CD8+ and CD4+ T cells and FACS enrichment for TEMRA cells. This TCR was recovered from a human donor with Susac syndrome. Input material: CD4+ T cells from PBMCs. The rearrangement joins TRBV5-1 to TRBJ2-5; the match to TRBD2 covers 9 bases. The CDR3 here is CASSWRLAEQETQYF. The CDR3 DNA follows: TGCGCCAGCAGCTGGAGACTAGCGGAGCAAGAGACCCAGTACTTC.